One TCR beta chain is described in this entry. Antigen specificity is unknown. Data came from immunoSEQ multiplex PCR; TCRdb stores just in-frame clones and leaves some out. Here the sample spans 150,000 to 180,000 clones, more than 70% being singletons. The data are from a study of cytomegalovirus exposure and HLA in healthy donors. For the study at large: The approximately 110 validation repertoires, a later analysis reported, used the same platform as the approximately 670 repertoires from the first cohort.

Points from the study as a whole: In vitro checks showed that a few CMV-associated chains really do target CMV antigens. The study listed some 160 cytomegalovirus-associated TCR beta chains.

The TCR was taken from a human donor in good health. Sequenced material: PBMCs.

This CDR3 is CASSLSVTYEQYF. DNA of the CDR3: TGTGCCAGCAGTTTGAGCGTAACCTACGAGCAGTACTTC. This sequence joins TRBV27 and TRBJ2-7; D ambiguous. In germline, CDR1 is MNHEY, CDR2 SMNVEV (reference sequence). The germline V and J ends were trimmed by 3 bases and 2 bases, with 8 bases remaining between them. CDR3 length equals 13 residues.